This is a list of T cell receptor beta chains from one sample in a study of cytotoxic CD8 clonotypes in ibrutinib-treated CLL. Clones were read by immunoSEQ multiplex PCR, and TCRdb kept only the in-frame ones, dropping some. This sample carries about 130,000 clones, about 80% of them seen once, and the ten largest clones take about 13%. The sample here was PBMCs, taken after 12 months of ibrutinib treatment. These receptor sequences come from a human donor with chronic lymphocytic leukemia. Both conserved end residues are trimmed from each CDR3.

j_gene | v_gene | CDR3aa
TRBJ2-5 | TRBV6-1 | ASSEIRWRETQY
TRBJ2-3 | TRBV13 | ASSPHDTSTDTQY
TRBJ1-2 | TRBV20-1 | SASPNYGYT
TRBJ2-2 | TRBV19 | ASSISRWPGELF
TRBJ2-2 | TRBV7-9 | ASSSGLAGDDTGELF
TRBJ2-1 | TRBV19 | ASSILDSAYNEQF
TRBJ2-2 | TRBV4-2 | ASSQDLAGELF
TRBJ2-7 | TRBV28 | ASSAWTSGNYEQY
TRBJ2-5 | TRBV30 | AWSGGLEETQY
TRBJ2-7 | TRBV19 | ASSIGGQGSTYEQY
TRBJ2-7 | TRBV7-2 | ASSLARGRFDEQY
TRBJ1-1 | TRBV7-2 | ASSLDRATTEAF
TRBJ2-7 | TRBV6-5 | ASSYWGGASYEQY
TRBJ2-1 | TRBV4-3 | ASSQNRAGNEQF
TRBJ2-1 | TRBV5-1 | ASSFRDGYNEQF
TRBJ2-7 | TRBV13 | ASSIRVDNSYEQY
TRBJ2-5 | TRBV30 | AWSIGGGHQETQY
TRBJ1-4 | TRBV9 | ASSQAGTNEKLF
TRBJ2-3 | TRBV5-4 | ASSRTSDTDTQY
TRBJ2-5 | TRBV14 | ASSPWTSGLQETQY
TRBJ1-4 | TRBV18 | ASSRASGGAWAEKLF
TRBJ2-2 | TRBV7-6 | ASSLTTGHTGELF
TRBJ2-3 | TRBV2 | ASSVDSATDTQY
TRBJ2-1 | TRBV7-3 | ASSVDLVTEQF
TRBJ2-6 | TRBV5-4 | ASRTDGSGANVLT
TRBJ2-7 | TRBV4-3 | ASSHRTGSYEQY
TRBJ2-1 | TRBV9 | ASSVGPSGAYNEQF